This TCR beta chain was captured by sequencing in a study of blood T cell repertoires in COVID-19. Clones were sequenced by immunoSEQ multiplex PCR, and TCRdb holds only the in-frame ones, with some missing. The sample lists more than 200,000 clones, over 80% occurring once. Trimming took off 6 bases at V and 10 bases at J, with 13 bases between the two ends. Germline CDR1 SEHNR, CDR2 FQNEAQ (reference sequence). CDR3 size: 13 residues. Recovered participants had two consecutive negative NP/OP PCR tests, healthcare professional clearance, or symptom resolution. Material for sequencing was PBMCs or T cells enriched from blood (not recorded which). This clonotype originated in a woman between 18 and 29 years old who had recovered from COVID-19. The chain is built from TRBV7-9 and TRBJ1-6; D remains unclear. Here the CDR3 DNA reads TGTGCCAGCAGTCCACAAGGGAGGTCACCCCTCCACTTT. Residues: CASSPQGRSPLHF.